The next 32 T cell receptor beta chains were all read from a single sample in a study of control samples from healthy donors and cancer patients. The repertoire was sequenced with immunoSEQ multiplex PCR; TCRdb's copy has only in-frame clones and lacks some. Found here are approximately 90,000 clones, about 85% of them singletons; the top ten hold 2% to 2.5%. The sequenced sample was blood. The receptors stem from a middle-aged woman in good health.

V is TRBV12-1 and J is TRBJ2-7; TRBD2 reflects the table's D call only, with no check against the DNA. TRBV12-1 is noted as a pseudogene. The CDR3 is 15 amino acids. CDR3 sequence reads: CASSLAGGQSYEQYF. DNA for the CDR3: TGTGCCAGCTCCCTAGCGGGGGGGCAATCCTACGAGCAGTACTTC.

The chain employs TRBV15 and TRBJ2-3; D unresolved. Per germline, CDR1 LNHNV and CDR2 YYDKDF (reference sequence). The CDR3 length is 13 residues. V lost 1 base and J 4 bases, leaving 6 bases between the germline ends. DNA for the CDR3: TGTGCCACCAGCAGAGCCCGGCCAGATACGCAGTATTTT. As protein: CATSRARPDTQYF. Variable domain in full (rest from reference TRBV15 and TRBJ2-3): DAMVIQNPRYQVTQFGKPVTLSCSQTLNHNVMYWYQQKSSQAPKLLFHYYDKDFNNEADTPDNFQSRRPNTSFCFLDIRSPGLGDTAMYLCATSRARPDTQYFGPGTRLTVL.

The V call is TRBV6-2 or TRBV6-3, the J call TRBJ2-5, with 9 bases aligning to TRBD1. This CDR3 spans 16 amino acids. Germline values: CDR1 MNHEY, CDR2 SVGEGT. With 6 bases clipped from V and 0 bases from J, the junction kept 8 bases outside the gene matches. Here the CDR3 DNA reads TGTGCCAGCAGCAAACAGGGGGCGCAGTACCAAGAGACCCAGTACTTC. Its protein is CASSKQGAQYQETQYF.

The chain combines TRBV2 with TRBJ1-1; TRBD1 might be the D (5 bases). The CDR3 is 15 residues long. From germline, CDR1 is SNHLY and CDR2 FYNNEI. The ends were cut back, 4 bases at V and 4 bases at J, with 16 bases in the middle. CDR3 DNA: TGTGCCAGCAGTGGTGAGACTGGGACTAGCACTGAAGCTTTCTTT. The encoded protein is CASSGETGTSTEAFF.

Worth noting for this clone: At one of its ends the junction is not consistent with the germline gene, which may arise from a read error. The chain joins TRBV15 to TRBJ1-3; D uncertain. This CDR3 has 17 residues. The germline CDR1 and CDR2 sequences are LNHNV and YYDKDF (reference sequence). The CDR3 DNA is TGTGCCACGAGCACGATTTCGACGCGGCAGGCTGGAAACACCATATATTTT. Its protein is CATSTISTRQAGNTIYF.

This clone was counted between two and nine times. CDR3 in amino acids: CSVGDRGSHTF. CDR3 DNA sequence: TGCAGCGTTGGGGACAGGGGATCTCACACCTTC. V and J are TRBV29-1 and TRBJ1-2; 10 bases line up with TRBD1. The V segment lost 4 bases and the J segment 12 bases; nucleotides outside the gene matches: 5. The CDR3 has 11 residues. The germline V gene encodes CDR1 SQVTM and CDR2 ANQGSEA.

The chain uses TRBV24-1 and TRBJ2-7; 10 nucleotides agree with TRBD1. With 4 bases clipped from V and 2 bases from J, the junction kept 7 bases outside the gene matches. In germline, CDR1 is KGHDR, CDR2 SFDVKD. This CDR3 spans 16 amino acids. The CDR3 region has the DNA TGTGCCACCAGTGACGGGACAGGGGCGCTCGCCTACGAGCAGTACTTC. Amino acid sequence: CATSDGTGALAYEQYF.

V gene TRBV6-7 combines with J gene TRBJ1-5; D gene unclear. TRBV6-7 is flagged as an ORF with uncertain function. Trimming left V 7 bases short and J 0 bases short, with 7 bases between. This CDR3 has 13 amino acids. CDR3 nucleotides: TGTGCCAGCATTTTAAATAGCAATCAGCCCCAGCATTTT. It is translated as CASILNSNQPQHF.

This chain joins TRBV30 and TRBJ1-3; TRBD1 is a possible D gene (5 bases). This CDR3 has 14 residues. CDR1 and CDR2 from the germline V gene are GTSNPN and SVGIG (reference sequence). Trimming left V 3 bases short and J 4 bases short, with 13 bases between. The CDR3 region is CAWSRTGDGNTIYF. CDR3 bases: TGTGCCTGGAGCCGGACGGGGGACGGAAACACCATATATTTT.

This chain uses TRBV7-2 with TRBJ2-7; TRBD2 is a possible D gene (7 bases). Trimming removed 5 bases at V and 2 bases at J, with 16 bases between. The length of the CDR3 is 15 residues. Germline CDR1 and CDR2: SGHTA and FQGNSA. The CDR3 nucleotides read TGTGCCAGCAGCCTCCTAGGGGGGGGGCCCTACGAGCAGTACTTC. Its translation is CASSLLGGGPYEQYF.

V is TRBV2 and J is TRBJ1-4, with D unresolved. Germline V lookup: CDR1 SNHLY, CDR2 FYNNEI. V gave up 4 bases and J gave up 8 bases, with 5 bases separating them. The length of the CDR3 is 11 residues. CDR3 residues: CASSGEEKLFF. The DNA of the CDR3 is TGTGCCAGCAGTGGGGAGGAAAAACTGTTTTTT.

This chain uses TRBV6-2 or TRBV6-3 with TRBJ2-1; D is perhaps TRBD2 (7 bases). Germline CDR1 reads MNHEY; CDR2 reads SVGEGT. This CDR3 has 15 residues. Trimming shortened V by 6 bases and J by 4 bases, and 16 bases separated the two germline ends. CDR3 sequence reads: CASSKGGSGYNEQFF. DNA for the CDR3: TGTGCCAGCAGCAAGGGGGGGTCCGGGTACAATGAGCAGTTCTTC.

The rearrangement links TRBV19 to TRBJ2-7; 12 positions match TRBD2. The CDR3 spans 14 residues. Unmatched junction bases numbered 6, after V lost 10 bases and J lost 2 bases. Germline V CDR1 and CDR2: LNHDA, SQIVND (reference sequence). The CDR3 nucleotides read TGTGCCACTGGACTAGCGGGGCATCCCTACGAGCAGTACTTC. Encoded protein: CATGLAGHPYEQYF.

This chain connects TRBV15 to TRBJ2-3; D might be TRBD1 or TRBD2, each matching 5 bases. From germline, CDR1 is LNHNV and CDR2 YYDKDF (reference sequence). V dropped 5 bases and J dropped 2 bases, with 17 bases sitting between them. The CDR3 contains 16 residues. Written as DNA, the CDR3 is TGTGCCACCAGCCGGGGTCTCGGGGCCGTCACAGATACGCAGTATTTT. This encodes CATSRGLGAVTDTQYF.

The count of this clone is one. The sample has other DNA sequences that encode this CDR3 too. CDR3 region: CASSLTGNTEAFF. The CDR3, as DNA: TGCGCCAGCAGCTTGACAGGGAACACTGAAGCTTTCTTT. The V and J genes are TRBV5-1 and TRBJ1-1; D is possibly TRBD1 (5 bases). The CDR3 runs 13 residues. Trimming pared 1 base from V and 1 base from J, leaving 5 bases between. CDR1 SGHRS and CDR2 YFSETQ come from the germline V gene.

CDR3 protein: CASSTGFYEQYF. The CDR3 region has the DNA TGTGCCAGCAGCACAGGGTTTTACGAGCAGTACTTC. The chain couples TRBV3-1 (or the pseudogene TRBV3-2) to TRBJ2-7, with D possibly being TRBD1 (6 bases). The CDR3 spans 12 residues. The V gene's germline CDR1 is LGHDT and CDR2 YNNKEL (reference sequence). Trimming removed 5 bases from V and 4 bases from J, with 9 bases in between.

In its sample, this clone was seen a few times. The CDR3 loop is CASRRGTGGYGYTF. CDR3 DNA sequence: TGTGCCAGCAGGAGGGGGACAGGGGGCTATGGCTACACCTTC. The chain joins TRBV27 to TRBJ1-2, with 11 bases identical to TRBD1. CDR3 length: 14 amino acids. Germline V gene sequence: CDR1 MNHEY, CDR2 SMNVEV (reference sequence). The J segment lost 4 bases and the V segment lost 6 bases, leaving 4 bases of the junction unmatched.

DNA for the CDR3: TGTGCCAGCAGCCAAGCGGGACAGGGGTTCGAGCAGTACTTC. This sequence encodes CASSQAGQGFEQYF. The chain combines TRBV4-2 with TRBJ2-7; 10 nucleotides match TRBD1. The germline CDR1 and CDR2 sequences are LGHNA and YNFKEQ. The J segment lost 6 bases and the V segment lost 1 base, leaving 3 bases of the junction unmatched. The CDR3 has 14 residues.

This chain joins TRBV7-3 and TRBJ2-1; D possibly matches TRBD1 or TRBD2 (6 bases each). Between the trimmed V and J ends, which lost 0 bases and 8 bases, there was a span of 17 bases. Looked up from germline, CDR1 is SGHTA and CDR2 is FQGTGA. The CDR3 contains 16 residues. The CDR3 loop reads CASSLTGLGGPHEQFF. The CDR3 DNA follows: TGTGCCAGCAGCTTAACGGGGTTAGGGGGGCCCCATGAGCAGTTCTTC.

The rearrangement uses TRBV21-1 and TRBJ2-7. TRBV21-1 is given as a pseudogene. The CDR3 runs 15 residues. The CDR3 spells CASSNESGAHYEQYF. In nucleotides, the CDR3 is TGTGCCAGCAGCAACGAGTCGGGGGCACACTACGAGCAGTACTTC.

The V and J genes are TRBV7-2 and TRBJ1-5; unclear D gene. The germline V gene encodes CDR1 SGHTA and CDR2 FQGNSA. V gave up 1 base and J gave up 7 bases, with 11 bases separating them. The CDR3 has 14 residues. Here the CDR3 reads CASSLGQEGQPQHF. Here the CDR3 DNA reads TGTGCCAGCAGCTTAGGGCAGGAGGGACAGCCCCAGCATTTT. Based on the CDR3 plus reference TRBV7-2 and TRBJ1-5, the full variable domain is GAGVSQSPSNKVTEKGKDVELRCDPISGHTALYWYRQSLGQGLEFLIYFQGNSAPDKSGLPSDRFSAERTGGSVSTLTIQRTQQEDSAVYLCASSLGQEGQPQHFGDGTRLSIL.

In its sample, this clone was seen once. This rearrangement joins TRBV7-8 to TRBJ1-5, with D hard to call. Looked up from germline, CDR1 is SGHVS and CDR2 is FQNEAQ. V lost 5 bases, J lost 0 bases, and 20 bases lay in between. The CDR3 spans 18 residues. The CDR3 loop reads CASSPRQLGGPSNQPQHF. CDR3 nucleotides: TGTGCCAGCAGCCCGCGCCAGCTCGGAGGGCCTAGCAATCAGCCCCAGCATTTT.

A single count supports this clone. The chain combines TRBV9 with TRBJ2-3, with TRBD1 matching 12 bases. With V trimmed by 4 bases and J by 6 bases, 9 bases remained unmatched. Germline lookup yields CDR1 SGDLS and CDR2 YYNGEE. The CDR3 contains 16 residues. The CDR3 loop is CASSLRGQGASDTQYF. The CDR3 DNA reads TGTGCCAGCAGCCTAAGGGGACAGGGGGCGTCGGATACGCAGTATTTT.

The CDR3 reads CASSTGQGRETQYF. The DNA for the CDR3 is TGTGCCAGTAGTACCGGACAGGGTAGAGAGACCCAGTACTTC. The chain couples TRBV19 to TRBJ2-5; TRBD1 agrees at 8 bases. Germline-derived CDR1 and CDR2 are LNHDA and SQIVND (reference sequence). The CDR3 consists of 14 residues. With V trimmed by 4 bases and J by 4 bases, 5 bases remained unmatched. The variable domain in full, completed from reference TRBV19 and TRBJ2-5, reads DGGITQSPKYLFRKEGQNVTLSCEQNLNHDAMYWYRQDPGQGLRLIYYSQIVNDFQKGDIAEGYSVSREKKESFPLTVTSAQKNPTAFYLCASSTGQGRETQYFGPGTRLLVL.

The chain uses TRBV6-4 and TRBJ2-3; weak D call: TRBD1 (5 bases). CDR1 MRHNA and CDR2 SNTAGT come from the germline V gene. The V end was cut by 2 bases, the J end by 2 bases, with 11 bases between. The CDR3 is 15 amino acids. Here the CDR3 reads CASSDGAAFTDTQYF. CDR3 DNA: TGTGCCAGCAGTGACGGGGCGGCTTTCACAGATACGCAGTATTTT.

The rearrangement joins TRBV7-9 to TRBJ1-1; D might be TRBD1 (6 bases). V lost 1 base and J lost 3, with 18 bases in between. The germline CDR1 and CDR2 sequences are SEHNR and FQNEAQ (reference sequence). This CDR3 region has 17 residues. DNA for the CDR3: TGTGCCAGCAGCTTAGGATCAGGGGACGGGGCTGACACTGAAGCTTTCTTT. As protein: CASSLGSGDGADTEAFF.

Here the CDR3 DNA reads TGTGCCAGCTCACCGTCACTAGCGGGGCAGGAGACCCAGTACTTC. Amino acids: CASSPSLAGQETQYF. V and J are TRBV18 and TRBJ2-5, with 10 bases aligning to TRBD2. Germline V gene data show CDR1 as KGHSH and CDR2 as LQKENI. The length of the CDR3 is 15 residues. The V and J ends lost 3 bases and 5 bases, in that order; junction bases with no gene match: 6.

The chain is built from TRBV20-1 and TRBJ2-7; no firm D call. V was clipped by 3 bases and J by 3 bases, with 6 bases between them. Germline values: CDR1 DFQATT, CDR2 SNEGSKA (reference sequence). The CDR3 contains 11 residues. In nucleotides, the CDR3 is TGCAGTGCTAGTCACGGCTACGAGCAGTACTTC. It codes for CSASHGYEQYF.

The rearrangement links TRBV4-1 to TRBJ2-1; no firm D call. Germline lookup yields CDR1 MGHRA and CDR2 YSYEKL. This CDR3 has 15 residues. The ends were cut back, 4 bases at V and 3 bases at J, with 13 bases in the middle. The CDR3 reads CASSPTPDIYNEQFF. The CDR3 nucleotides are TGCGCCAGCAGCCCGACCCCGGATATCTACAATGAGCAGTTCTTC.

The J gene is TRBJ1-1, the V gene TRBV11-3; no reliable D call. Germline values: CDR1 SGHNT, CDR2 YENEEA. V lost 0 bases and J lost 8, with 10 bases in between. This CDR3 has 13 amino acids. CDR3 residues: CASSLDLGGEAFF. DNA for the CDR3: TGTGCCAGCAGCTTAGATCTCGGCGGAGAAGCTTTCTTT.

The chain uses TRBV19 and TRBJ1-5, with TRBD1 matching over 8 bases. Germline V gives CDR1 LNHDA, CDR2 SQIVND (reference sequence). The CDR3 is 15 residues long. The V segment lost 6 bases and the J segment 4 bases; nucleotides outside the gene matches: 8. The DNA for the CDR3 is TGTGCCAGTAGCTTTCATGACAGGGGTAATCAGCCCCAGCATTTT. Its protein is CASSFHDRGNQPQHF.

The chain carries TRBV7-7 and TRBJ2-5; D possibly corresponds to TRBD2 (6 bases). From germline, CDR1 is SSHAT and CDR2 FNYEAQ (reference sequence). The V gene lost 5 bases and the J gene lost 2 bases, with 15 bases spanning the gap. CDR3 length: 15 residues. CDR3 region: CASSEGQEGQETQYF. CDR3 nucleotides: TGTGCCAGCAGCGAAGGTCAGGAGGGTCAAGAGACCCAGTACTTC. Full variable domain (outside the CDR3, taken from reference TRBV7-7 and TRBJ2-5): GAGVSQSPRYKVTKRGQDVTLRCDPISSHATLYWYQQALGQGPEFLTYFNYEAQPDKSGLPSDRFSAERPEGSISTLTIQRTEQRDSAMYRCASSEGQEGQETQYFGPGTRLLVL.